Listed here are 11 T cell receptor beta chains from one sample, sequenced in a study of T cell responses to AZD1222 COVID-19 vaccine. Clones were sequenced by immunoSEQ multiplex PCR, and TCRdb holds only the in-frame ones, with some missing. The profile covers around 190,000 clones, with about 90% appearing a single time and around a tenth taken by the ten largest. Source: peripheral blood, taken 28 days after the second AZD1222 dose. The receptors were sampled from an adult who received the AZD1222 COVID-19 vaccine.

Written as DNA, the CDR3 is TGTGCCAGCAGCCCCGGACAGGGACAAGGCCAGCCCCAGCATTTT. Amino acid sequence: CASSPGQGQGQPQHF. The V gene is TRBV7-2, the J gene TRBJ1-5; 8 positions match TRBD1. Germline V gene data show CDR1 as SGHTA and CDR2 as FQGNSA. J lost 7 bases, V lost 5 bases, and 10 bases had no gene match. CDR3 length equals 15 residues. Filled out from reference TRBV7-2 and TRBJ1-5, the complete variable domain reads GAGVSQSPSNKVTEKGKDVELRCDPISGHTALYWYRQSLGQGLEFLIYFQGNSAPDKSGLPSDRFSAERTGGSVSTLTIQRTQQEDSAVYLCASSPGQGQGQPQHFGDGTRLSIL.

The chain couples TRBV5-6 to TRBJ1-5; D might be TRBD1 (6 bases). The CDR3 runs 15 residues. With 3 bases removed from V and 6 bases from J, the gap between germline ends came to 16 bases. Germline CDR1 is SGHDT and CDR2 is YYEEEE. The CDR3, as DNA: TGTGCCAGCAGCTCATTAGACGGGGGCGGTCAGCCCCAGCATTTT. It encodes CASSSLDGGGQPQHF.

CDR3 nucleotide sequence: TGTGCCAGCCTAAAGACCCGGGACCGGGGGCAGTTCTTC. Its translation is CASLKTRDRGQFF. The chain recombines TRBV12-3 or TRBV12-4 with TRBJ2-1; TRBD1 or TRBD2 may be the D gene (5 bases each). Trimming stripped 8 bases from V and 12 bases from J, with 20 bases between. There are 13 residues in the CDR3.

The J gene is TRBJ1-1, the V gene TRBV5-1; D remains unclear. CDR3 size: 13 residues. Deletions cut 0 bases from V and 0 bases from J, with 3 bases between. Germline loops: CDR1 SGHRS, CDR2 YFSETQ. The CDR3 reads CASSLEVNTEAFF. CDR3 sequence (DNA): TGCGCCAGCAGCTTGGAGGTGAACACTGAAGCTTTCTTT.

This sequence joins TRBV11-2 and TRBJ1-6; D not resolved. V gave up 5 bases and J gave up 0 bases, with 20 bases separating them. CDR3 size: 19 residues. The V gene's germline CDR1 is SGHAT and CDR2 FQNNGV. In nucleotides, the CDR3 is TGTGCCAGCAGCCGATGGCAGGCGATCCAGAGCTCCTATAATTCACCCCTCCACTTT. Its protein is CASSRWQAIQSSYNSPLHF.

This chain joins TRBV18 and TRBJ1-1; TRBD1 aligns across 7 bases. Germline CDR1 KGHSH, CDR2 LQKENI. With V trimmed by 1 base and J by 0 bases, 5 bases remained unmatched. This CDR3 has 16 amino acids. The CDR3 DNA is TGTGCCAGCTCACCACTCCCGGGACAGATGAACACTGAAGCTTTCTTT. Protein: CASSPLPGQMNTEAFF.

This clone was observed a single time. J is TRBJ1-2 and V is TRBV2, with 7 bases matching TRBD1. CDR3 length: 15 amino acids. V lost 10 bases and J lost 6; bases outside the gene matches: 17. In germline, CDR1 is SNHLY, CDR2 FYNNEI. CDR3: CATTQTGRSVDGYTF. The CDR3 region has the DNA TGTGCCACCACCCAGACAGGGAGGAGTGTTGATGGCTACACCTTC.

This sequence joins TRBV14 and TRBJ2-7, with 8 bases lining up with TRBD1. This CDR3 has 16 amino acids. In germline, CDR1 is SGHDN, CDR2 FVKESK. Trimming removed 3 bases from V and 3 bases from J; junction bases left unmatched: 10. The CDR3 loop is CASSQDGQGLFYEQYF. DNA for the CDR3: TGTGCCAGCAGCCAGGACGGACAGGGTCTGTTCTACGAGCAGTACTTC. The full variable domain, with the rest looked up from reference TRBV14 and TRBJ2-7, is EAGVTQFPSHSVIEKGQTVTLRCDPISGHDNLYWYRRVMGKEIKFLLHFVKESKQDESGMPNNRFLAERTGGTYSTLKVQPAELEDSGVYFCASSQDGQGLFYEQYFGPGTRLTVT.

This chain links TRBV6-5 with TRBJ2-7; TRBD1 is a possible D gene (6 bases). The CDR3 is 14 amino acids. Trimming removed 0 bases from V and 3 bases from J, with 9 bases in between. Germline V gene data show CDR1 as MNHEY and CDR2 as SVGAGI. Here the CDR3 DNA reads TGTGCCAGCAGTTACTCGTACAGGGACTACGAGCAGTACTTC. Its translation: CASSYSYRDYEQYF.

The chain joins TRBV7-2 to TRBJ2-2; 8 nucleotides align to TRBD1. V trimming: 4 bases; J trimming: 9 bases; junction bases outside the gene matches: 10. The CDR3 is made up of 15 amino acids. The V gene's germline CDR1 is SGHTA and CDR2 FQGNSA. The chain's CDR3 is CASSSGQGWFRELFF. The CDR3 DNA follows: TGTGCCAGCAGCTCCGGACAGGGATGGTTTCGGGAGCTGTTTTTT.

The chain is built from TRBV7-9 and TRBJ1-3, with D uncertain. Deletions cut 3 bases from V and 0 bases from J, with 6 bases between. There are 14 residues in the CDR3. Germline CDR1 is SEHNR and CDR2 is FQNEAQ (reference sequence). The CDR3 DNA reads as TGTGCCAGCAGCTTGGCCGTCTCTGGAAACACCATATATTTT. This codes for CASSLAVSGNTIYF.